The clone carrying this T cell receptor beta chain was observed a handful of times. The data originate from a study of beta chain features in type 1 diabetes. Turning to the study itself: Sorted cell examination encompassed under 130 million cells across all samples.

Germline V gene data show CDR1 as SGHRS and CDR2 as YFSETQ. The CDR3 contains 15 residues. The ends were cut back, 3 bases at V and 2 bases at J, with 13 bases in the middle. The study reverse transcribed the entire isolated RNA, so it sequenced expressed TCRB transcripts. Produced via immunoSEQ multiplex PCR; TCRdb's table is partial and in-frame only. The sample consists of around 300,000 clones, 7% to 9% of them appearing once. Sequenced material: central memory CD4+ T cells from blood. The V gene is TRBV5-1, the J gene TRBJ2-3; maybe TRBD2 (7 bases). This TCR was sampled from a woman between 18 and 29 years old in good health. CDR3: CASSSLGGPTDTQYF. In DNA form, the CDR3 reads TGCGCCAGCAGCTCCCTGGGGGGGCCCACAGATACGCAGTATTTT.